This entry concerns a single TCR beta chain. Its cognate antigen is unknown. These data originate in a study of blood T cells in healthy people across ages. General study points: Naive and antigen-experienced cells were not separated, limiting conclusive comparison. Older age coincided with a roughly linear decline in TCR beta diversity per million T cells.

Between the trimmed V and J ends, which lost 0 bases and 9 bases, there was a span of 12 bases. This CDR3 comprises 15 residues. The V gene's germline CDR1 is MNHNS and CDR2 SASEGT. Primers used in a second PCR of roughly 6 to 12 cycles were a sample-barcoded 5' primer and a J-beta primer mix. The template-switch adaptor, which had 12 random nucleotides, put a tag on each cDNA molecule. TCRdb reprocessed the 5' RACE reads via MiXCR and lists one record per CDR3 protein. The table includes more than 1,000,000 distinct CDR3 sequences, around 27% detected once. These records were also assigned to another study, of T cells of mothers and their children. Per that study: The second PCR's M1S primer added sample barcodes and 2-4 random nucleotides.

The sequence was collected from a girl aged 2-10 years in good health. V is TRBV6-1 and J is TRBJ1-6; D perhaps matches TRBD1 (5 bases). The sequenced material came from blood. The CDR3 here is CASSEAAFGGSPLHF. The CDR3 nucleotides read TGTGCCAGCAGTGAAGCGGCCTTCGGGGGTTCACCCCTCCACTTT.